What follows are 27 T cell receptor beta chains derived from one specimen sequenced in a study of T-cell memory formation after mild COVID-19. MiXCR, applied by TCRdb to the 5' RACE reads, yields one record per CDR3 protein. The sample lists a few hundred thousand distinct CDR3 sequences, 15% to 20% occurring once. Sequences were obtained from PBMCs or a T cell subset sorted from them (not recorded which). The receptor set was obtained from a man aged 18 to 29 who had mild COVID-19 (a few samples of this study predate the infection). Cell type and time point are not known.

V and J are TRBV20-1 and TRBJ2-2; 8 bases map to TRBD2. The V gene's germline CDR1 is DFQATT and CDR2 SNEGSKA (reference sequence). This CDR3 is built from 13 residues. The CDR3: CGTGTSATGELFF. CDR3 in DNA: TGCGGAACCGGGACTAGTGCTACCGGGGAGCTGTTTTTT.

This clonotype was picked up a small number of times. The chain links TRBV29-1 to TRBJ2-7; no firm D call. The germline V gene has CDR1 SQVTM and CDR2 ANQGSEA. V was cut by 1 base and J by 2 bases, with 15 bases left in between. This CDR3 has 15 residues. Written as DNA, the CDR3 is TGCAGCGTTGAAGTAGGTGGGTCAGGTACCTACGAGCAGTACTTC. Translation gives CSVEVGGSGTYEQYF.

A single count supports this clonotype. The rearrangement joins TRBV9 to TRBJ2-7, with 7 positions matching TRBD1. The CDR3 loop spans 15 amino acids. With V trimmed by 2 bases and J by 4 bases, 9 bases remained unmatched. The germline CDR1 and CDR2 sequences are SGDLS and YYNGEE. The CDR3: CASSVMGTVGYEQYF. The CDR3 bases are TGTGCCAGCAGCGTTATGGGGACAGTTGGTTACGAGCAGTACTTC. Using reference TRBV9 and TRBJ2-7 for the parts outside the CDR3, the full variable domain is DSGVTQTPKHLITATGQRVTLRCSPRSGDLSVYWYQQSLDQGLQFLIQYYNGEERAKGNILERFSAQQFPDLHSELNLSSLELGDSALYFCASSVMGTVGYEQYFGPGTRLTVT.

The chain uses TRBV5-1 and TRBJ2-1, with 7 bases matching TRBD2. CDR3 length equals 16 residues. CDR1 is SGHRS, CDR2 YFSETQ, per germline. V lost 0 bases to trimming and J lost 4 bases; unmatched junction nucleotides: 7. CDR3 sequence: CASSLGSSGVYNEQFF. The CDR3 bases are TGCGCCAGCAGCTTGGGGTCCAGCGGGGTATACAATGAGCAGTTCTTC.

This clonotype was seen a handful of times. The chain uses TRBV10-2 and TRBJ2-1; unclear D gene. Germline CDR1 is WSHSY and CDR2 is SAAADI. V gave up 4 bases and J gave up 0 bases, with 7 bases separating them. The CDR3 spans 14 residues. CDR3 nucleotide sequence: TGCGCCAGCAGTGCGTCGAGCTCCTACAATGAGCAGTTCTTC. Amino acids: CASSASSSYNEQFF.

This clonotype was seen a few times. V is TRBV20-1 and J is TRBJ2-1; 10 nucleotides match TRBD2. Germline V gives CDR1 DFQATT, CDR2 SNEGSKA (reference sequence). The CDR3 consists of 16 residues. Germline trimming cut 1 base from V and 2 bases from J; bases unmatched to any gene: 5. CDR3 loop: CSARAPTSGAYNEQFF. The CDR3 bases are TGCAGTGCTAGAGCCCCAACTAGCGGGGCCTACAATGAGCAGTTCTTC.

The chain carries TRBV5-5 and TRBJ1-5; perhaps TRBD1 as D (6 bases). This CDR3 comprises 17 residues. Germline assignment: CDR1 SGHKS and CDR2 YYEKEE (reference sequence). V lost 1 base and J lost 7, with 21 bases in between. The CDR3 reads CASSLRDLGRGLQPQHF. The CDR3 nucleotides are TGTGCCAGCAGCTTGCGGGATTTGGGCAGGGGATTACAGCCCCAGCATTTT.

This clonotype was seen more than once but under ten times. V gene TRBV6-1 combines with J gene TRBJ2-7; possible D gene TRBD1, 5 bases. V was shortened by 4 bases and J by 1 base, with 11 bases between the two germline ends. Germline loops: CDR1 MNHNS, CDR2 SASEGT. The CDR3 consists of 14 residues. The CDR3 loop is CASSVGVTSYEQYV. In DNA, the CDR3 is TGTGCCAGCAGTGTAGGGGTGACGTCCTACGAGCAGTACGTC.

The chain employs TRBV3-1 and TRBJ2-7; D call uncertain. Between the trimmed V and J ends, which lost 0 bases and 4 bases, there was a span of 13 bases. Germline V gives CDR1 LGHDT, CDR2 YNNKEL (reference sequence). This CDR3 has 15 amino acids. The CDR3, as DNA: TGTGCCAGCAGCCAAGATTTAGTACGCGATTACGAGCAGTACTTC. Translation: CASSQDLVRDYEQYF.

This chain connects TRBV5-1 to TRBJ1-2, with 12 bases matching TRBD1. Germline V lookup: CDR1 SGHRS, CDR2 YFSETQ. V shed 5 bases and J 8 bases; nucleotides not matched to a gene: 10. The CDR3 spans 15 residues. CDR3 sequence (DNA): TGCGCCAGCAGGGGACAGGGGGCGACGGATAAGGGCTACACCTTC. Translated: CASRGQGATDKGYTF.

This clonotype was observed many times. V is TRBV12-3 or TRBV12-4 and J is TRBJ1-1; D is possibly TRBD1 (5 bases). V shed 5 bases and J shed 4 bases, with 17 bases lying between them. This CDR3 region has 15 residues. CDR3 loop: CASSAQPQGRTEAFF. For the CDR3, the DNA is TGTGCCAGCAGTGCCCAGCCGCAGGGACGCACTGAAGCTTTCTTT.

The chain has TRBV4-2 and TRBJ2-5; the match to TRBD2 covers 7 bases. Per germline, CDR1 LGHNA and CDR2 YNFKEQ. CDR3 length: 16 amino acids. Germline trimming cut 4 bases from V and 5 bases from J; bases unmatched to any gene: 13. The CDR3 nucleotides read TGTGCCAGCAGCCCCGGGGGGAGTTTACTTGGGGAGACCCAGTACTTC. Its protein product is CASSPGGSLLGETQYF.

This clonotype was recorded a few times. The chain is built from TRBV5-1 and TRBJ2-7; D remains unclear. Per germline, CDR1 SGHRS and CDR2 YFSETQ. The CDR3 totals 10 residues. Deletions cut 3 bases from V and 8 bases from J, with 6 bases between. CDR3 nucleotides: TGCGCCAGCAGCTCCCGCAAGCAGTACTTC. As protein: CASSSRKQYF.

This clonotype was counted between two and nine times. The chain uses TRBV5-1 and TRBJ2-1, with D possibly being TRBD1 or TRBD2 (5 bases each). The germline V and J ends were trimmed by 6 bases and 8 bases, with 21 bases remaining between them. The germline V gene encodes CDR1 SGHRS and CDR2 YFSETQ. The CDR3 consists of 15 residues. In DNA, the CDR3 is TGCGCCAGCACCCCGGGGCGAGGGCCAGGTGATGAGCAGTTCTTC. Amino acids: CASTPGRGPGDEQFF.

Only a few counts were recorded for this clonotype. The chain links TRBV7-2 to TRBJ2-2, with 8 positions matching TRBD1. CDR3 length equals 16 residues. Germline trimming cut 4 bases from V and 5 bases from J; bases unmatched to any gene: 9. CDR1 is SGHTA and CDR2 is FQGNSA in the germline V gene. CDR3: CASSYAGTGGTGELFF. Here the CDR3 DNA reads TGTGCCAGCAGCTACGCCGGGACAGGTGGGACCGGGGAGCTGTTTTTT.

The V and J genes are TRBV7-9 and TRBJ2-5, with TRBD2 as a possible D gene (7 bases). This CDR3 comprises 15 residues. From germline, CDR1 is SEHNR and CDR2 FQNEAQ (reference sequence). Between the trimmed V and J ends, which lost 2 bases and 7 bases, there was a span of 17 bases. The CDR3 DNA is TGTGCCAGCAGCTTATTGCGGGGGCATACCATGACCCAGTACTTC. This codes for CASSLLRGHTMTQYF.

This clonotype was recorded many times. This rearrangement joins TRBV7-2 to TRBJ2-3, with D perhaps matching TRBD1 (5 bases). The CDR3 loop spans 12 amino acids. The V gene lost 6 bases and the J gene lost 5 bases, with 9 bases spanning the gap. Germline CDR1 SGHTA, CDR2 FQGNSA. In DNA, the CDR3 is TGTGCCAGCAGGGGGCCGGGAGATACGCAGTATTTT. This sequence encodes CASRGPGDTQYF.

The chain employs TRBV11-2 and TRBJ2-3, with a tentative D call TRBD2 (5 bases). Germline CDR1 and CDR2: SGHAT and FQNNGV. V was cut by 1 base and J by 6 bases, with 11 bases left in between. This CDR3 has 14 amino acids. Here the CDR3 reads CASSLGVARDTQYF. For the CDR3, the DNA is TGTGCCAGCAGCTTAGGGGTAGCGAGGGATACGCAGTATTTT.

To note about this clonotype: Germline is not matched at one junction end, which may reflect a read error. The CDR3 loop is CASSPRRDSTLIF. The CDR3 DNA follows: TGTGCCAGCAGCCCCCGCCGGGACAGCACCCTGATCTTC. The J gene is TRBJ1-2, the V gene TRBV13; TRBD1 matches 7 bases. Germline CDR1 and CDR2: PRHDT and FYEKMQ (reference sequence). The CDR3 loop spans 13 amino acids.

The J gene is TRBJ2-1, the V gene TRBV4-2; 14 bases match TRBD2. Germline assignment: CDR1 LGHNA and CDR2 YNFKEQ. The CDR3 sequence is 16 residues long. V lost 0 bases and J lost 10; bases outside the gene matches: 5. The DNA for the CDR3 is TGTGCCAGCAGCCAAGAGACTAGCGGGGGGGCATGGGAGCAGTTCTTC. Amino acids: CASSQETSGGAWEQFF.

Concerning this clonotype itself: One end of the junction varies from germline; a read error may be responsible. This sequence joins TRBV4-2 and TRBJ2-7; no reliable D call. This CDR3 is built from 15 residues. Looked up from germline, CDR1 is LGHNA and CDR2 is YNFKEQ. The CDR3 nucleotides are TGTGCCAGCAGCCATCTCCTGACGGATTCCTACGAGAAGTACTTC. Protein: CASSHLLTDSYEKYF.

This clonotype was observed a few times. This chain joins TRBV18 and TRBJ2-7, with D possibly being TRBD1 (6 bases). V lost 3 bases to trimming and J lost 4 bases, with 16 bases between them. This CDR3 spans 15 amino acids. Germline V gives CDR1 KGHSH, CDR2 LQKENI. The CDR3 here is CASSPWDINVYEQYF. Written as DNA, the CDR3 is TGTGCCAGCTCACCCTGGGACATAAACGTTTACGAGCAGTACTTC.

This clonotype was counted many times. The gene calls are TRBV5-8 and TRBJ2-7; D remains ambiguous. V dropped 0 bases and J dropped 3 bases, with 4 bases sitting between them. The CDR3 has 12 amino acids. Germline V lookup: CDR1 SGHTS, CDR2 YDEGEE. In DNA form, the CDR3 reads TGTGCCAGCAGCTTGGACGGCTACGAGCAGTACTTC. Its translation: CASSLDGYEQYF. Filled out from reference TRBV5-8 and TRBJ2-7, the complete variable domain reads EAGVTQSPTHLIKTRGQQATLRCSPISGHTSVYWYQQALGLGLQFLLWYDEGEERNRGNFPPRFSGRQFPNYSSELNVNALELEDSALYLCASSLDGYEQYFGPGTRLTVT.

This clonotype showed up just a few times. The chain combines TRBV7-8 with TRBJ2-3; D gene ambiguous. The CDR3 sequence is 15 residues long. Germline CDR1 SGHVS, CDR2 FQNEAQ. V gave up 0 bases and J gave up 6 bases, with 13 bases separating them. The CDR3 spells CASSLASPDRDTQYF. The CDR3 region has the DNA TGTGCCAGCAGCTTAGCCAGCCCTGACCGGGATACGCAGTATTTT.

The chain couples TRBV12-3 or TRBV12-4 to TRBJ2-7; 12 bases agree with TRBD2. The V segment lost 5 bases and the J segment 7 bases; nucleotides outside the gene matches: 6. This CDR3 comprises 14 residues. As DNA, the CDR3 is TGTGCCAGCAGTAGTCTAGCGGGGGGGCGGGAGCAGTACTTC. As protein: CASSSLAGGREQYF.

The CDR3 coding sequence is TGTGCCAGCAGCAAGAGTGGGGAAAACACTGAAGCTTTCTTT. The encoded protein is CASSKSGENTEAFF. The V call is TRBV7-9, the J call TRBJ1-1; D remains unclear. Deletions cut 5 bases from V and 2 bases from J, with 12 bases between. Germline CDR1 reads SEHNR; CDR2 reads FQNEAQ (reference sequence). The CDR3 spans 14 residues.

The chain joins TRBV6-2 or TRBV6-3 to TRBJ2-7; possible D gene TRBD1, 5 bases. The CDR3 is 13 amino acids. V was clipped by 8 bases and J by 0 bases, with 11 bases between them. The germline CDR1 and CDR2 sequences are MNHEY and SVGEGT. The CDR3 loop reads CASGHGPSYEQYV. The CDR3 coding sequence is TGTGCCAGCGGACACGGGCCCTCCTACGAGCAGTACGTC.